Following are 23 T cell receptor beta chains from one sample sequenced in a study of early T cells in non-severe SARS-CoV-2 infection. TCRdb re-analysed the 5' RACE reads in MiXCR, keeping a single row per CDR3 protein. The sample has approximately 71,000 distinct CDR3 sequences, 10% to 15% seen once. Sequencing input: whole blood. The receptors here all came from an adult who was a healthcare worker with PCR-confirmed SARS-CoV-2 infection or an uninfected control (not recorded which).

This clonotype was found many times. This chain uses TRBV7-6 with TRBJ2-6, with 9 positions matching TRBD1. Germline trimming cut 4 bases from V and 2 bases from J; bases unmatched to any gene: 3. From germline, CDR1 is SGHVS and CDR2 FNYEAQ. The CDR3 has 16 residues. The CDR3 is CASSSRTGAGANVLTF. DNA for the CDR3: TGTGCCAGCAGCTCGCGGACAGGGGCTGGGGCCAACGTCCTGACTTTC.

In its sample, this clonotype was seen many times. This chain links TRBV30 with TRBJ1-1; D is undetermined. This CDR3 region has 13 residues. Trimming cost V 6 bases and J 8 bases, with 19 bases left between them. CDR1 is GTSNPN and CDR2 is SVGIG in the germline V gene (reference sequence). DNA for the CDR3: TGTGCCTGCATTTTCGGACTTGTCGGGGAAGCTTTCTTT. This gives the protein CACIFGLVGEAFF.

The V gene is TRBV3-1, the J gene TRBJ2-7; 7 positions match TRBD1. V shed 2 bases, J shed 6 bases, and the junction held 4 bases outside the gene matches. The length of the CDR3 is 13 residues. Looked up from germline, CDR1 is LGHDT and CDR2 is YNNKEL (reference sequence). In nucleotides, the CDR3 is TGTGCCAGCAGCCAAACAGGGGCGAGCGAGCAGTACTTC. Translation: CASSQTGASEQYF.

This clonotype was picked up a small number of times. This chain joins TRBV7-8 and TRBJ2-7, with 10 nucleotides matching TRBD2. The V gene end was trimmed by 1 base and the J gene end by 5 bases; junction bases not matched to a gene: 11. The CDR3 extends over 17 amino acids. Germline CDR1 reads SGHVS; CDR2 reads FQNEAQ. The CDR3 region is CASSLVGVAGGSNEQYF. CDR3 nucleotide sequence: TGTGCCAGCAGCTTAGTAGGGGTAGCGGGGGGCTCTAACGAGCAGTACTTC.

V gene TRBV18 combines with J gene TRBJ1-2; the D gene is possibly TRBD1 (5 bases). V lost 3 bases and J lost 5, with 10 bases in between. The CDR3 totals 13 residues. Germline V gene sequence: CDR1 KGHSH, CDR2 LQKENI. The CDR3 protein is CASSPDSLYGYTF. The CDR3 DNA follows: TGTGCCAGCTCACCCGACAGCCTTTATGGCTACACCTTC.

This clonotype was detected only a few times. The chain combines TRBV6-6 with TRBJ2-1, with 8 bases lining up with TRBD1. Trimming at V came to 7 bases and at J to 2 bases, leaving 4 bases not matched to a gene. This CDR3 is built from 14 residues. Germline values: CDR1 MNHNY, CDR2 SVGAGI (reference sequence). The CDR3 is CASTGQAPYNEQFF. CDR3 sequence (DNA): TGTGCCAGCACGGGACAGGCCCCCTACAATGAGCAGTTCTTC.

This clonotype was recorded at least ten times. The chain has TRBV6-5 and TRBJ2-3; D is unresolved. V lost 2 bases to trimming and J lost 2 bases, with 8 bases between them. CDR3 size: 14 residues. Germline CDR1 and CDR2: MNHEY and SVGAGI. CDR3 sequence (DNA): TGTGCCAGCAGTTACACCGCGCTCACAGATACGCAGTATTTT. Amino acids: CASSYTALTDTQYF.

Notes on this clonotype: At one of its ends the junction is not consistent with the germline gene, which may arise from a read error. The genes are TRBV20-1 and TRBJ1-1, with 8 bases identical to TRBD1. Per germline, CDR1 DFQATT and CDR2 SNEGSKA (reference sequence). This CDR3 contains 12 residues. CDR3 region: CSAGQGSTEAFF. CDR3 coding DNA: TGCAGTGCTGGACAGGGCAGCACTGAAGCCTTCTTT.

This clonotype was seen repeatedly, ten times or more. The chain has TRBV6-2 or TRBV6-3 and TRBJ2-2, with 7 bases that match TRBD1. The length of the CDR3 is 15 residues. From germline, CDR1 is MNHEY and CDR2 SVGEGT. After removal of 5 bases from V and 4 bases from J, the junction contained 7 bases not matched to a gene. The CDR3 protein is CASSPTGSVTGELFF. As DNA, the CDR3 is TGTGCCAGCAGTCCGACAGGGTCGGTCACCGGGGAGCTGTTTTTT.

The J gene is TRBJ2-3, the V gene TRBV5-1; either TRBD1 or TRBD2 may supply D (5 bases each). The CDR3 spans 13 residues. CDR1 and CDR2 from the germline V gene are SGHRS and YFSETQ. V lost 0 bases to trimming and J lost 5 bases, with 7 bases between them. This chain's CDR3 is CASSLVGEDTQYF. Written as DNA, the CDR3 is TGCGCCAGCAGCTTGGTGGGGGAAGATACGCAGTATTTT.

This clonotype appeared a few times. The V call is TRBV20-1, the J call TRBJ2-7; TRBD1 aligns across 11 bases. CDR3 length: 16 amino acids. The germline V gene encodes CDR1 DFQATT and CDR2 SNEGSKA (reference sequence). After removal of 0 bases from V and 5 bases from J, the junction contained 9 bases not matched to a gene. DNA for the CDR3: TGCAGTGCTAGAGACCGTGCCGGGACAGGGGGTGACGAGCAGTACTTC. Translating gives CSARDRAGTGGDEQYF.

This clonotype was counted ten times or more. The chain uses TRBV20-1 and TRBJ2-5, with D uncertain. CDR1 is DFQATT, CDR2 SNEGSKA, per germline (reference sequence). V gave up 5 bases and J gave up 5 bases, with 18 bases separating them. The CDR3 runs 14 residues. The CDR3 protein is CSAGTSDLPETQYF. CDR3 bases: TGCAGTGCTGGAACCTCGGACCTCCCCGAGACCCAGTACTTC.

This chain connects TRBV7-9 to TRBJ2-7, with D possibly matching TRBD1 (5 bases). Gene TRBJ2-1 matches the end of the DNA better, so the J call may be wrong. This CDR3 has 12 amino acids. Germline lookup yields CDR1 SEHNR and CDR2 FQNEAQ (reference sequence). The CDR3, as DNA: TGTGCCAGCAGCTTAGGGGGCTACGAGCAGTTCTTC. It is translated as CASSLGGYEQFF.

The CDR3 coding sequence is TGTGCCATCAGTGAGAACCCAGCGGGGGAGTATGAGCAGTTCTTC. Translation gives CAISENPAGEYEQFF. This chain joins TRBV10-3 and TRBJ2-1; 8 nucleotides align to TRBD2. V dropped 2 bases and J dropped 8; count of bases not matched to a gene: 8. Per germline, CDR1 ENHRY and CDR2 SYGVKD. The CDR3 extends over 15 amino acids.

This clonotype was seen many times. V usage is TRBV2 and J usage is TRBJ2-2; TRBD1 agrees at 9 bases. Germline V gene sequence: CDR1 SNHLY, CDR2 FYNNEI. This CDR3 is 14 amino acids long. With V trimmed by 6 bases and J by 5 bases, 4 bases remained unmatched. CDR3 loop: CASRGTGSTGELFF. The CDR3 coding sequence is TGTGCCAGCAGGGGGACAGGGTCGACCGGGGAGCTGTTTTTT.

This clonotype was observed a few times. The rearrangement uses TRBV6-5 and TRBJ2-1; TRBD2 agrees at 9 bases. Germline V gene lookup returns CDR1 MNHEY and CDR2 SVGAGI. After removal of 0 bases from V and 10 bases from J, the junction contained 4 bases not matched to a gene. CDR3 length: 14 amino acids. CDR3 sequence (DNA): TGTGCCAGCAGTTACTCGACTAGCGGCGAGGAGCAGTTCTTC. Its protein product is CASSYSTSGEEQFF.

In DNA form, the CDR3 reads TGTGCCAGCAGAGAGACTAGCAGCAATGAGCAGTTCTTC. Translating it yields CASRETSSNEQFF. The genes are TRBV28 and TRBJ2-1; TRBD2 agrees at 7 bases. The CDR3 contains 13 residues. The germline V gene has CDR1 MDHEN and CDR2 SYDVKM. With 6 bases clipped from V and 6 bases from J, the junction kept 5 bases outside the gene matches.

This clonotype appeared many times. J is TRBJ2-3 and V is TRBV12-3 or TRBV12-4; the match to TRBD1 covers 9 bases. The CDR3 has 15 amino acids. Trimming at V came to 4 bases and at J to 4 bases, leaving 6 bases not matched to a gene. CDR3 region: CASSWGDREADTQYF. The DNA of the CDR3 is TGTGCCAGCAGTTGGGGGGACAGGGAAGCAGATACGCAGTATTTT.

Ten or more counts support this clonotype. V gene TRBV30 combines with J gene TRBJ1-2; no clear D. Per germline, CDR1 GTSNPN and CDR2 SVGIG (reference sequence). CDR3 size: 14 residues. The V gene lost 1 base and the J gene lost 4 bases, with 13 bases spanning the gap. The CDR3 coding sequence is TGTGCCTGGAGTGGTCACAATCCCGGCTATGGCTACACCTTC. The encoded protein is CAWSGHNPGYGYTF.

This clonotype was seen ten or more times. The rearrangement links TRBV7-9 to TRBJ2-7; 9 nucleotides agree with TRBD2. The CDR3 consists of 16 residues. The germline V gene encodes CDR1 SEHNR and CDR2 FQNEAQ (reference sequence). The trim removed 5 bases at V and 5 bases at J, leaving 13 bases unmatched. The DNA for the CDR3 is TGTGCCAGCAGCCCGACGCTAGGACTAGCGATACACGAGCAGTACTTC. Protein product: CASSPTLGLAIHEQYF.

Remarks on this clonotype: A read error may explain this, as a much larger clone is one base away. This chain connects TRBV6-5 to TRBJ2-3; tentatively, D is TRBD1 (6 bases). The CDR3 runs to 14 residues. Deletions cut 7 bases from V and 2 bases from J, with 13 bases between. CDR1 is MNHEY, CDR2 SVGAGI, per germline. In DNA form, the CDR3 reads TGTGCCAGCACTTCCAGGGGAGTCACAGATACGCAGTATTTT. This gives the protein CASTSRGVTDTQYF.

V usage is TRBV30 and J usage is TRBJ2-5, with unresolved D. Germline V gene sequence: CDR1 GTSNPN, CDR2 SVGIG (reference sequence). This CDR3 is 12 amino acids long. V was cut by 4 bases and J by 2 bases, with 8 bases left in between. CDR3 bases: TGTGCCTGGACGGCAGGTCAAGAGACCCAGTACTTC. Translated, it gives CAWTAGQETQYF.

Only a few counts were recorded for this clonotype. V gene TRBV28 combines with J gene TRBJ2-3; a possible D gene is TRBD1 (6 bases). Per germline, CDR1 MDHEN and CDR2 SYDVKM. CDR3 size: 15 residues. Trimming stripped 4 bases from V and 3 bases from J, with 14 bases between. The CDR3 nucleotides read TGTGCCAGCAGTTCCAGAAGGGGGAGTACAGATACGCAGTATTTT. As protein: CASSSRRGSTDTQYF.